This TCR beta chain was recorded in a study of a mutant IDH1 vaccine in newly diagnosed glioma. Study-level information: Sex distribution of treated patients was around 62% male and about 38% female; mean age was around 40 years.

Of note for this clone: Its antigen is currently unknown.

Time point: baseline, week 1 (first vaccination visit). Specified treatment: pre-vaccination baseline after standard-of-care therapy. Each donor presented with a new WHO grade 3 or 4 astrocytoma that tested IDH1-mutant and showed ATRX loss. The CDR3 consists of 15 residues. Germline values: CDR1 MRHNA, CDR2 SNTAGT. The V gene lost 3 bases and the J gene lost 2 bases, with 10 bases spanning the gap. Some clones are missing from TCRdb's copy, which holds only in-frame ones; the method was immunoSEQ multiplex PCR. The sample consists of 90,000 to 95,000 clones, about 80% of them appearing once. General observations from the study: Across multiple MHC alleles, around 93% of patients had vaccine-induced responses.

This TCR was recovered from a woman between 50 and 59 years old with glioma. The J gene is TRBJ2-2, the V gene TRBV6-4; maybe TRBD1 (6 bases). The source was PBMCs, collected from a glioma patient treated with radiotherapy, temozolomide or both. The CDR3 reads CASSERQENTGELFF. The CDR3 DNA sequence: TGTGCCAGCAGTGAAAGACAGGAAAACACCGGGGAGCTGTTTTTT.